This TCR beta chain comes out of a study of regulatory T cells in long-lasting Graves disease. Study-wide results and caveats: Patients with persistent Graves' had lower TCR diversity than newly diagnosed patients.

The time point: newly diagnosed GD, antithyroid drugs for less than 3 months. The authors made the TCR library using RNA they extracted from PBMCs. V shed 3 bases, J shed 5 bases, and the junction held 3 bases outside the gene matches. The CDR3 runs 15 residues. Germline V gene data show CDR1 as KGHDR and CDR2 as SFDVKD. Libraries of TCR beta came from iRepertoire HTBI primers plus Arm-PCR of CDR3 regions. TCRdb re-analysed the multiplex PCR reads in MiXCR, keeping a single row per CDR3 protein. The data show 350,000 to 450,000 distinct CDR3 sequences, approximately 16% seen once. A word on this clonotype: Its antigen is unidentified.

These data were also filed under a second study, of T cells in Graves' hyperthyroidism and ophthalmopathy. From that second work: Hyperthyroidism was newly diagnosed in patients aged 18 to 65 (duration under 2 months). An initial round of RT-PCR targeting the TCR CDR3 relied on the HTBI primer set.

This clonotype was obtained from a woman in her thirties or forties with Graves disease. This chain connects TRBV24-1 to TRBJ2-1; 10 bases fit TRBD2. The specimen was peripheral blood mononuclear cells (PBMCs), collected at new diagnosis, from a patient treated with antithyroid drugs. CDR3 in amino acids: CATSDKREGHNEQFF. The CDR3 DNA is TGTGCCACCAGTGATAAGCGGGAGGGCCACAATGAGCAGTTCTTC.